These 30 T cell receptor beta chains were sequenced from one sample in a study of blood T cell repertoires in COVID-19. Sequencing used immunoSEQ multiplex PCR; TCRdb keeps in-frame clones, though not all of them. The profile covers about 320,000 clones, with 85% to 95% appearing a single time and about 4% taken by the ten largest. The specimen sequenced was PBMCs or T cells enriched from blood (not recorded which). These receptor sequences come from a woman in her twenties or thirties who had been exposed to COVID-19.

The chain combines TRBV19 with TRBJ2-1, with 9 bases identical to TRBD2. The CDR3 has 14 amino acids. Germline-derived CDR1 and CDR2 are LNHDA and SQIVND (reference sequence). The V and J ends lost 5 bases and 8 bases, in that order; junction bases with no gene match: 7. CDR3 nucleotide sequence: TGTGCCAGTAGTTCGGGACTAGCAGGCTATGAGCAGTTCTTC. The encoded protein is CASSSGLAGYEQFF.

The CDR3 region has the DNA TGTGCCAGCAGCTCCACCCGGGGGGGAACCTACGAGCAGTACTTC. Translating gives CASSSTRGGTYEQYF. The rearrangement uses TRBV7-9 and TRBJ2-7, with 8 bases fitting TRBD2. Per germline, CDR1 SEHNR and CDR2 FQNEAQ (reference sequence). The length of the CDR3 is 15 residues. The V and J ends lost 4 bases and 2 bases, in that order; junction bases with no gene match: 7.

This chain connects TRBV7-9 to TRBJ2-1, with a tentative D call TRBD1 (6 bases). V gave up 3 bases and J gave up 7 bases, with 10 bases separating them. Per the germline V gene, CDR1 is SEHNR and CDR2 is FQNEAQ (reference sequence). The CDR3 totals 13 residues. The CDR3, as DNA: TGTGCCAGCAGCTTGGGACAAGTAAATGAGCAGTTCTTC. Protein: CASSLGQVNEQFF.

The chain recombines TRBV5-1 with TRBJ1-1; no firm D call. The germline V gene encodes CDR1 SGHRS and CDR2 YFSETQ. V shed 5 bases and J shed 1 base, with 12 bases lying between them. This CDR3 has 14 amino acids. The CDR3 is CASSDIRGNTEAFF. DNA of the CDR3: TGCGCCAGCAGTGACATCCGGGGGAACACTGAAGCTTTCTTT.

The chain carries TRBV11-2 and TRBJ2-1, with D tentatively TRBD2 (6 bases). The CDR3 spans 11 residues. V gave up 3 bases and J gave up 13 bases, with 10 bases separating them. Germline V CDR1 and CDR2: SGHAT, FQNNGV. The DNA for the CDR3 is TGTGCCAGCAGCTTTGGGACTCGTCAGTTCTTC. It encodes CASSFGTRQFF.

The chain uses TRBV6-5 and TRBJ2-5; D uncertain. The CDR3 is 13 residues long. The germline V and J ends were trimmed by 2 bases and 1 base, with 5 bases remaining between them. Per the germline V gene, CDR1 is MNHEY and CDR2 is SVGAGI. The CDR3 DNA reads TGTGCCAGCAGTTACCACACCCAAGAGACCCAGTACTTC. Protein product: CASSYHTQETQYF.

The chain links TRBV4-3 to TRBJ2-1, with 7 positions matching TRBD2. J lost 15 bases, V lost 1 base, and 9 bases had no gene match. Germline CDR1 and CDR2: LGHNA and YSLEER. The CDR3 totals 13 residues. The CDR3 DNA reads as TGCGCCAGCAGCCAAGTTCCAAATCGGGAGGCGTTCTTC. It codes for CASSQVPNREAFF.

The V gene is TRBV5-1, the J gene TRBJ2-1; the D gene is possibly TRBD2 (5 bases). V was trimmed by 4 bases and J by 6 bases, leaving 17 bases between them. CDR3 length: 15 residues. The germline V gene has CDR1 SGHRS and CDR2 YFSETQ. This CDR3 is CASSPEAGWLNEQFF. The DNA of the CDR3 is TGCGCCAGCAGCCCGGAGGCAGGTTGGCTCAATGAGCAGTTCTTC.

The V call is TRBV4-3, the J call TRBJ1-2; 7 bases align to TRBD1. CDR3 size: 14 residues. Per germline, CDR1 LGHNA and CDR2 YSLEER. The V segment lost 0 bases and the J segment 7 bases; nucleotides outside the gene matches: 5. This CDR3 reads CASSQEGTGVGYTF. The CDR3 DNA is TGCGCCAGCAGCCAAGAGGGAACAGGGGTTGGCTACACCTTC.

The CDR3 coding sequence is TGTGCCAGCGGGAGGGATAGGCAGCTCACTGAAGCTTTCTTT. Encoded protein: CASGRDRQLTEAFF. The chain recombines TRBV7-8 with TRBJ1-1; D gene uncertain. Germline CDR1 reads SGHVS; CDR2 reads FQNEAQ. V lost 8 bases and J lost 4, with 17 bases in between. This CDR3 has 14 residues.

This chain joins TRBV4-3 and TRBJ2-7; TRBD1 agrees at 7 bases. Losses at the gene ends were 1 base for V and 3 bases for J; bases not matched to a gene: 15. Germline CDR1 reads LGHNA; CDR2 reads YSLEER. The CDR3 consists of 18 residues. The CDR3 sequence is CASSQGGGTGASLYEQYF. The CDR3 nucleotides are TGCGCCAGCAGCCAAGGGGGTGGTACAGGGGCCTCTCTCTACGAGCAGTACTTC.

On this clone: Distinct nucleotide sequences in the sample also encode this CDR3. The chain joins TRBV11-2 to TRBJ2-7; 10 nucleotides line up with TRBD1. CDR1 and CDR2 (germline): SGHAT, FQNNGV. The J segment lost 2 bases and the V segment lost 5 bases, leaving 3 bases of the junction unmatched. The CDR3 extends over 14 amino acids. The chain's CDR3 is CASSSGQGAYEQYF. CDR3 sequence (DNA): TGTGCCAGCAGCAGCGGACAGGGGGCCTACGAGCAGTACTTC. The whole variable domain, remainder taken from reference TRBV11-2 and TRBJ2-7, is EAGVAQSPRYKIIEKRQSVAFWCNPISGHATLYWYQQILGQGPKLLIQFQNNGVVDDSQLPKDRFSAERLKGVDSTLKIQPAKLEDSAVYLCASSSGQGAYEQYFGPGTRLTVT.

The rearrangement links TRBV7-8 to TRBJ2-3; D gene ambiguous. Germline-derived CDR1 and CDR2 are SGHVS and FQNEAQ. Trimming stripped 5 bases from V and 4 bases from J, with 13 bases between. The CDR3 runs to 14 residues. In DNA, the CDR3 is TGTGCCAGCAGCATAAGACGACTCCCAGATACGCAGTATTTT. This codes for CASSIRRLPDTQYF.

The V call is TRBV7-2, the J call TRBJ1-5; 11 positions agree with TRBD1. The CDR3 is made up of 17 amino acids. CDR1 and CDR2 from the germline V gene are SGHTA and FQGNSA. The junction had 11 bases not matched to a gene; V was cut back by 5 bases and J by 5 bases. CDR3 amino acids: CASSTSLGTGGHQPQHF. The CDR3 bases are TGTGCCAGCAGCACAAGCCTCGGGACAGGGGGACATCAGCCCCAGCATTTT.

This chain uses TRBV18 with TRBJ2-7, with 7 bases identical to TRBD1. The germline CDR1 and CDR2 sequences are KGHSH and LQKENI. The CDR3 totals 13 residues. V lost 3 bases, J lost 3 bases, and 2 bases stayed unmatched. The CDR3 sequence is CASSPGDSYEQYF. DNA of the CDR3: TGTGCCAGCTCACCTGGGGACAGCTACGAGCAGTACTTC.

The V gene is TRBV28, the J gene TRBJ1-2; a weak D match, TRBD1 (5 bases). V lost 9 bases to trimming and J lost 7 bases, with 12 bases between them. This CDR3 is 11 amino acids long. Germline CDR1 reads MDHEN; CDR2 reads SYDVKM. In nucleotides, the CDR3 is TGTGCCAGTGGACAATCAAGTGGCTACACCTTC. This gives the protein CASGQSSGYTF.

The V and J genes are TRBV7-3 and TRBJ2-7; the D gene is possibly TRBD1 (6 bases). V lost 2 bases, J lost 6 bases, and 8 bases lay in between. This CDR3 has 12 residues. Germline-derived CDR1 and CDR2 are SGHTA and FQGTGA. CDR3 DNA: TGTGCCAGCAGCTTAGGGGGCGGCGAGCAGTACTTC. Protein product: CASSLGGGEQYF.

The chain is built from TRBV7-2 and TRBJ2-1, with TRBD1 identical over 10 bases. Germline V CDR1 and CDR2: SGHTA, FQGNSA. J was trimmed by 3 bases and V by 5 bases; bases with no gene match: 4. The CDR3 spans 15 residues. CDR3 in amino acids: CASSKDRGNYNEQFF. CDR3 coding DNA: TGTGCCAGCAGCAAGGACAGGGGGAACTACAATGAGCAGTTCTTC.

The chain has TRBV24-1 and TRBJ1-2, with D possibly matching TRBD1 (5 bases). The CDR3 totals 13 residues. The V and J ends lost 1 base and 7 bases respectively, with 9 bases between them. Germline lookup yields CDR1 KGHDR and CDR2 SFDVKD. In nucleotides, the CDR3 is TGTGCCACCAGTGATTTTCGGCAGGGTGGCTACACCTTC. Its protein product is CATSDFRQGGYTF.

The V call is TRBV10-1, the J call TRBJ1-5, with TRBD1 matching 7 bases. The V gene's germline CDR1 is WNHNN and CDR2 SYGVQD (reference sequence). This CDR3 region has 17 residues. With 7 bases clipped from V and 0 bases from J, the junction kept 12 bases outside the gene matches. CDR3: CASTHPGTDHSNQPQHF. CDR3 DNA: TGCGCCAGCACTCACCCTGGGACAGATCATAGCAATCAGCCCCAGCATTTT.

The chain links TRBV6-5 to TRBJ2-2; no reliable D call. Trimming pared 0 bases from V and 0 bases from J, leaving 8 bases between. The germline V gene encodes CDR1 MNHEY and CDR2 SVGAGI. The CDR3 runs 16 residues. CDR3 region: CASSYSIPANTGELFF. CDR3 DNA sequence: TGTGCCAGCAGTTACTCTATCCCCGCGAACACCGGGGAGCTGTTTTTT.

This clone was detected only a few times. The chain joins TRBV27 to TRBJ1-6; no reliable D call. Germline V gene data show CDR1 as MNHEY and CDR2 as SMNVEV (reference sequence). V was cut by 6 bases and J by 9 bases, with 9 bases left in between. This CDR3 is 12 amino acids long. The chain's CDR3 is CASRLGGSPLHF. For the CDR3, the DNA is TGTGCCAGCAGGTTAGGAGGTTCACCCCTCCACTTT.

CDR3 bases: TGTGCCAGACGGTACAGCCAAATGTACAATGAGCAGTTCTTC. Translated: CARRYSQMYNEQFF. This rearrangement joins TRBV19 to TRBJ2-1; D is undetermined. In germline, CDR1 is LNHDA, CDR2 SQIVND (reference sequence). The CDR3 extends over 14 amino acids. The V end lost 9 bases, the J end lost 4 bases, and 16 bases lay between the germline ends. Filled out from reference TRBV19 and TRBJ2-1, the complete variable domain reads DGGITQSPKYLFRKEGQNVTLSCEQNLNHDAMYWYRQDPGQGLRLIYYSQIVNDFQKGDIAEGYSVSREKKESFPLTVTSAQKNPTAFYLCARRYSQMYNEQFFGPGTRLTVL.

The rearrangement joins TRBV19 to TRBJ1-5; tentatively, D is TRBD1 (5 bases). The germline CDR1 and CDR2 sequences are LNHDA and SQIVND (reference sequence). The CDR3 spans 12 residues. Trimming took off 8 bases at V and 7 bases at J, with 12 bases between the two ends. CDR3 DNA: TGTGCCAGTTCAAGGGGATACCAGCCCCAGCATTTT. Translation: CASSRGYQPQHF.

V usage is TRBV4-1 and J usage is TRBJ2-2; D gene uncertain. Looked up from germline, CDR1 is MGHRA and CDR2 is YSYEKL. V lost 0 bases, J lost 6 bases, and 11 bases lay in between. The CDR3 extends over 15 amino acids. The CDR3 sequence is CASSQEGRGAGELFF. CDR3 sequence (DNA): TGCGCCAGCAGCCAAGAAGGCCGAGGCGCCGGGGAGCTGTTTTTT.

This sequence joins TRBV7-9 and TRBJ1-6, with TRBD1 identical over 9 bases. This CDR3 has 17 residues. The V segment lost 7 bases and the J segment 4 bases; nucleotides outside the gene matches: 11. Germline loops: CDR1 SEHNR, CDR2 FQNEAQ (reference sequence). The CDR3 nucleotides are TGTGCCAGCACCTCAACCCCCGGGACAGGGTATAATTCACCCCTCCACTTT. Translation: CASTSTPGTGYNSPLHF.

Here the CDR3 reads CASSLARGGQGNNEQFF. CDR3 sequence (DNA): TGTGCCAGCAGCTTAGCCCGCGGGGGGCAGGGCAACAATGAGCAGTTCTTC. This chain connects TRBV7-6 to TRBJ2-1; 8 bases line up with TRBD2. This CDR3 spans 17 amino acids. V shed 0 bases and J 5 bases; nucleotides not matched to a gene: 9. Germline values: CDR1 SGHVS, CDR2 FNYEAQ.

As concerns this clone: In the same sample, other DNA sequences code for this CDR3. The DNA of the CDR3 is TGTGCCAGCAGTTACTCAGGTCAGGGCGCCTACGAGCAGTACTTC. It codes for CASSYSGQGAYEQYF. The J gene is TRBJ2-7, the V gene TRBV6-5, with D tentatively TRBD1 (5 bases). Trimming removed 0 bases from V and 2 bases from J, with 11 bases in between. The CDR3 loop spans 15 amino acids. The germline V gene has CDR1 MNHEY and CDR2 SVGAGI.

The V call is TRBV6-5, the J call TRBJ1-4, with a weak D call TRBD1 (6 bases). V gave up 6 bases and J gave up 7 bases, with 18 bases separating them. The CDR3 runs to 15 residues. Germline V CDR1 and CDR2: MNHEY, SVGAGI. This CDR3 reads CASRVMTNRVEKLFF. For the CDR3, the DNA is TGTGCCAGCAGAGTCATGACGAACAGGGTTGAAAAACTGTTTTTT.

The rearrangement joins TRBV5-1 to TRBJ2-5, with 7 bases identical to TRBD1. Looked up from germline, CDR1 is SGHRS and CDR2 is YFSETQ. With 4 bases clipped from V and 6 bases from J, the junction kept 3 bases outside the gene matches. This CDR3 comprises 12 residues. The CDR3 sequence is CASSEDRKTQYF. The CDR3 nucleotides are TGCGCCAGCAGCGAGGACAGGAAGACCCAGTACTTC.